This T cell receptor (beta chain) was captured by sequencing in a study of blood T cell repertoires in COVID-19. V was trimmed by 3 bases and J by 7 bases, leaving 11 bases between them. The CDR3 runs to 13 residues. Germline CDR1 SGHRS, CDR2 YFSETQ. The repertoire was sequenced with immunoSEQ multiplex PCR; TCRdb's copy has only in-frame clones and lacks some. The data contain roughly 4,900 clones, almost 75% of them singletons. The chain uses TRBV5-1 and TRBJ2-1, with no clear D. The sequenced sample was peripheral blood. The receptor comes from a human donor in a cohort sampled during active COVID-19. The CDR3 spells CASSSPYTNEQFF. CDR3 bases: TGCGCCAGCAGCTCCCCCTATACGAATGAGCAGTTCTTC.